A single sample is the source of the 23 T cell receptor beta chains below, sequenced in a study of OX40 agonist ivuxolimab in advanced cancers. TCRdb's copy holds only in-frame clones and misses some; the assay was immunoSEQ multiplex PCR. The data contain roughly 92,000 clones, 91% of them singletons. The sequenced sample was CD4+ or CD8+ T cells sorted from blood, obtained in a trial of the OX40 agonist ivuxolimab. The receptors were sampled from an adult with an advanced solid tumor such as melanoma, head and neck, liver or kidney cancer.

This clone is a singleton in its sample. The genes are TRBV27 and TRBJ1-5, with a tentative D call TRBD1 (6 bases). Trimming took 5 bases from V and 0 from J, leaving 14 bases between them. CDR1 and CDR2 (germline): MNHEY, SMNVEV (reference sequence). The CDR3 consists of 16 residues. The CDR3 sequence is CASSEGGGYSNQPQHF. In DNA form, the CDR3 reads TGTGCCAGCAGTGAGGGGGGAGGGTATAGCAATCAGCCCCAGCATTTT.

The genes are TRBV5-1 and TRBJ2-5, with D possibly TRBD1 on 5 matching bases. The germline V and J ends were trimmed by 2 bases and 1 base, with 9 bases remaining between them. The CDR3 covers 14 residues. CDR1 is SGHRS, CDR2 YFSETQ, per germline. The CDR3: CASSFDSFQETQYF. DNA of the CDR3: TGCGCCAGCAGCTTTGACAGCTTCCAAGAGACCCAGTACTTC.

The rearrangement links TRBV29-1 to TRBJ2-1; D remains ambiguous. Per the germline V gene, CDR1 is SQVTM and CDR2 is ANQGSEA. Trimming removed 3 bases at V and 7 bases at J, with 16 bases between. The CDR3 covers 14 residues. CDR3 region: CSVDGRRLTNEQFF. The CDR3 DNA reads TGCAGCGTTGACGGTCGCAGACTCACGAATGAGCAGTTCTTC.

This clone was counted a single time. The CDR3 nucleotides are TGTGCCAGCAGCACCCCACGGGGTGGACGGCTAGCGGGTTACTCCTACGAGCAGTACTTC. Amino acids: CASSTPRGGRLAGYSYEQYF. This chain joins TRBV21-1 and TRBJ2-7; no DNA check was done on the table's D call, TRBD2. TRBV21-1 constitutes a pseudogene. This CDR3 comprises 20 residues.

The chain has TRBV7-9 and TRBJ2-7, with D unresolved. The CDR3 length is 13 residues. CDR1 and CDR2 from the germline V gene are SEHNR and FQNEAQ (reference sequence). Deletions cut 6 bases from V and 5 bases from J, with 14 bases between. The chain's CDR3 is CASSLSNDHEQYF. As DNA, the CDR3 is TGTGCCAGCAGTCTTAGTAATGACCACGAGCAGTACTTC.

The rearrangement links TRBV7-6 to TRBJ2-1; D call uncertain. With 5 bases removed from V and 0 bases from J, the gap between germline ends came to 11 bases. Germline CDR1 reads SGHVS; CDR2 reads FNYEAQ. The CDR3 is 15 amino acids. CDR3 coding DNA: TGTGCCAGCAGCGTTAACTCCGCCTCCTACAATGAGCAGTTCTTC. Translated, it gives CASSVNSASYNEQFF. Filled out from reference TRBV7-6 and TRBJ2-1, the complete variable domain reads GAGVSQSPRYKVTKRGQDVALRCDPISGHVSLYWYRQALGQGPEFLTYFNYEAQQDKSGLPNDRFSAERPEGSISTLTIQRTEQRDSAMYRCASSVNSASYNEQFFGPGTRLTVL.

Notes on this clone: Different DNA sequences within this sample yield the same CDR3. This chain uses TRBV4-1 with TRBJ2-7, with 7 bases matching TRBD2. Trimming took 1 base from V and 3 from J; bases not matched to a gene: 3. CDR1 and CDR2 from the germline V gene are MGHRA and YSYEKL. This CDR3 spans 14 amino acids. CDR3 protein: CASSQGASGYEQYF. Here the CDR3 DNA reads TGCGCCAGCAGCCAAGGGGCTAGCGGCTACGAGCAGTACTTC.

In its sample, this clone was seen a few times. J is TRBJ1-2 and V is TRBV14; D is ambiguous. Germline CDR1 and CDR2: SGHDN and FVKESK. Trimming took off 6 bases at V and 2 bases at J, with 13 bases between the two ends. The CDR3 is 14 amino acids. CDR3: CASSPAFPNYGYTF. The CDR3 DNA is TGTGCCAGCAGTCCTGCCTTCCCCAACTATGGCTACACCTTC.

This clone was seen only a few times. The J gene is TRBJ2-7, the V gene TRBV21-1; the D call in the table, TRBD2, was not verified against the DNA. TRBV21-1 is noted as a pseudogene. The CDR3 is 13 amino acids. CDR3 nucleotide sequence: TGTGCCGAACGGCCAGCGGGAGATAACGAGCAGTACTTC. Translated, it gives CAERPAGDNEQYF.

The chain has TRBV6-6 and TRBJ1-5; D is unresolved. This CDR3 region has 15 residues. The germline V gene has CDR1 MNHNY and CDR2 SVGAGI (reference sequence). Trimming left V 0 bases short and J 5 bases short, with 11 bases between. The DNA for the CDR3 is TGTGCCAGCAGTTACTCCCGCGGCTCTGATCAGCCCCAGCATTTT. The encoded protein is CASSYSRGSDQPQHF.

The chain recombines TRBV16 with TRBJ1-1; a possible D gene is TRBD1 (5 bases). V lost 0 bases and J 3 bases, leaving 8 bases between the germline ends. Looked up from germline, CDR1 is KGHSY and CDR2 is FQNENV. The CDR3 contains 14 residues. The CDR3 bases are TGTGCCAGCAGCCAATCGGGGGGGGACACTGAAGCTTTCTTT. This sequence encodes CASSQSGGDTEAFF.

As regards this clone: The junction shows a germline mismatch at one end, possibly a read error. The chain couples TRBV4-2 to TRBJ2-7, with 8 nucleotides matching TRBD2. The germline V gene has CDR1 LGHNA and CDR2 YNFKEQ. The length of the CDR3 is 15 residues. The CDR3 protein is CASSQEASGSRRPNF. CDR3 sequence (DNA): TGTGCCAGCAGCCAAGAGGCCAGCGGGAGTCGAAGACCCAATTTC.

CDR3: CASSLELAFYEQFF. The CDR3 DNA is TGCGCCAGCAGCTTGGAACTAGCCTTCTATGAGCAGTTCTTC. This sequence joins TRBV5-1 and TRBJ2-1; possible D gene TRBD2, 6 bases. Germline V gene lookup returns CDR1 SGHRS and CDR2 YFSETQ. The V gene lost 0 bases and the J gene lost 8 bases, with 12 bases spanning the gap. The CDR3 has 14 residues.

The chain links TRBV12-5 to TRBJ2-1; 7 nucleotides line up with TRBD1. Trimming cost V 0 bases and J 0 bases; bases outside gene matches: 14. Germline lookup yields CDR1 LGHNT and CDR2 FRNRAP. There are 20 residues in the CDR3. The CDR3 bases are TGTGCTAGTGGTTTGGTCGCAACGATGACAGGGAAACCCTCCTACAATGAGCAGTTCTTC. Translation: CASGLVATMTGKPSYNEQFF.

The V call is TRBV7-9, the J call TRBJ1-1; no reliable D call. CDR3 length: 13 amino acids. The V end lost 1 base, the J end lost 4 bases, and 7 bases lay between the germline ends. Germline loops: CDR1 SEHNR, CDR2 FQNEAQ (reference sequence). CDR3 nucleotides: TGTGCCAGCAGCTTAGGGACGAGCACTGAAGCTTTCTTT. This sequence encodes CASSLGTSTEAFF.

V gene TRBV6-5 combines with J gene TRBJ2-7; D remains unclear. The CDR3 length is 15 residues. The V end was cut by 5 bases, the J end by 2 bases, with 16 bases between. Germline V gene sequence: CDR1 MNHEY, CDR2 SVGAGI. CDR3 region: CASSPNLPRPYEQYF. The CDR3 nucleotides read TGTGCCAGCAGTCCAAACCTTCCGAGGCCCTACGAGCAGTACTTC.

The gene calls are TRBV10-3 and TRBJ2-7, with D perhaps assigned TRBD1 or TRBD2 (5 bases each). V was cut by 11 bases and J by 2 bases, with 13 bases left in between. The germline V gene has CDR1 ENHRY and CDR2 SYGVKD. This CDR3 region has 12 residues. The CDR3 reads CAVGTVAYEQYF. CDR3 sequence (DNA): TGTGCCGTCGGGACGGTGGCCTACGAGCAGTACTTC.

CDR3 region: CASSHPTGAGTEAFF. In DNA, the CDR3 is TGTGCCAGCAGCCATCCTACGGGGGCAGGGACTGAAGCTTTCTTT. This chain joins TRBV5-6 and TRBJ1-1; possibly TRBD1 for D (6 bases). Trimming took off 4 bases at V and 5 bases at J, with 18 bases between the two ends. This CDR3 is 15 amino acids long. The germline gives CDR1 SGHDT, CDR2 YYEEEE. Filled out from reference TRBV5-6 and TRBJ1-1, the complete variable domain reads DAGVTQSPTHLIKTRGQQVTLRCSPKSGHDTVSWYQQALGQGPQFIFQYYEEEERQRGNFPDRFSGHQFPNYSSELNVNALLLGDSALYLCASSHPTGAGTEAFFGQGTRLTVV.

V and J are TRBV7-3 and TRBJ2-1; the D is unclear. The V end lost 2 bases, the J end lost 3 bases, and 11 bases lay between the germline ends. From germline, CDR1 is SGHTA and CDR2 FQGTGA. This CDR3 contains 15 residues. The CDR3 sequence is CASSLVVALYNEQFF. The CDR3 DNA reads TGTGCCAGCAGCTTAGTGGTGGCGCTCTACAATGAGCAGTTCTTC.

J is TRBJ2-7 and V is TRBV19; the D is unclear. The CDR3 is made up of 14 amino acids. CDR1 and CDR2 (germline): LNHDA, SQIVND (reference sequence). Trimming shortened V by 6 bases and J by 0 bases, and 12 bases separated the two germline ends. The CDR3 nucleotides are TGTGCCAGTAGCGTTGCGGCGAGCTCCTACGAGCAGTACTTC. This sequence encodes CASSVAASSYEQYF.

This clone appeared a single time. The CDR3 bases are TGTGCCAGCAGTGGGCCGGGACTAGTGGGTTCAGATACGCAGTATTTT. Residues: CASSGPGLVGSDTQYF. The chain couples TRBV27 to TRBJ2-3, with 8 bases lining up with TRBD2. With 5 bases clipped from V and 4 bases from J, the junction kept 11 bases outside the gene matches. The CDR3 length is 16 residues. Germline V gene sequence: CDR1 MNHEY, CDR2 SMNVEV (reference sequence).

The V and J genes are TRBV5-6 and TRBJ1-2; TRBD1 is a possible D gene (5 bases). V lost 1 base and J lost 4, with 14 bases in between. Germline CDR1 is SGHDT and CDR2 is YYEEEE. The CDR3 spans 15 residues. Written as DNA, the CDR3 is TGTGCCAGCAGCTTGACCGCCAGGGATCCCTATGGCTACACCTTC. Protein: CASSLTARDPYGYTF. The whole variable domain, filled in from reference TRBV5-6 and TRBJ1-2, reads DAGVTQSPTHLIKTRGQQVTLRCSPKSGHDTVSWYQQALGQGPQFIFQYYEEEERQRGNFPDRFSGHQFPNYSSELNVNALLLGDSALYLCASSLTARDPYGYTFGSGTRLTVV.

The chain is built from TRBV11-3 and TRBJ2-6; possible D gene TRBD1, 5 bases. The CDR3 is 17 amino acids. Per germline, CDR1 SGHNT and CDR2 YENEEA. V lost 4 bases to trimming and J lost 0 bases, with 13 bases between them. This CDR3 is CASSSTRQFSGANVLTF. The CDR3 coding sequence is TGTGCCAGCAGCTCGACCCGACAGTTCTCTGGGGCCAACGTCCTGACTTTC.